This T cell receptor (beta chain) was identified during a study of T cells in Graves' hyperthyroidism and ophthalmopathy. Study-level points and caveats: Most clonotypes expanded in the thyroid (above 0.001) were also present in blood.

Diagnoses rested on clinical symptoms, serum thyroxine and TRAb, thyroid ultrasound and orbital computed tomography. Using RNA transcripts as the source, TCR beta CDR3 regions were amplified. A first-round RT-PCR of the TCR CDR3 used the HTBI primer set. One entry per CDR3 protein, called by TCRdb with MiXCR from the multiplex PCR reads. The data contain 250,000 or so distinct CDR3 sequences, roughly 14% of them singletons. Many counts were recorded for this clonotype. What it recognizes is unknown. The receptor was isolated from a woman aged 40 to 50 with Graves' hyperthyroidism that later progressed to Graves' ophthalmopathy. Sequencing was performed on blood.

Here the CDR3 reads CASRVLAGVSYEQYF. As DNA, the CDR3 is TGTGCCAGCAGGGTACTAGCGGGAGTGTCCTACGAGCAGTACTTC. This rearrangement joins TRBV6-2 or TRBV6-3 to TRBJ2-7; TRBD2 agrees at 11 bases. Germline V gene sequence: CDR1 MNHEY, CDR2 SVGEGT. This CDR3 contains 15 residues. V was clipped by 6 bases and J by 1 base; unmatched bases: 5.